This T cell receptor (beta chain) was found in a study of cytomegalovirus exposure and HLA in healthy donors (dated by TCRdb to about 2017). At the level of the whole study: An earlier analysis of some 600 of the donors reported over 250 Gb of sequence data and 95 million to 120 million unique TCR beta sequences obtained from around 190 million T cells. Approximately 310 gigabases of sequencing data and about 92 million unique TCR sequences made up an early release that covered approximately 620 HLA-typed donors. Of the 300 to 500 genotyped donors, 70% to 90% were placed in the genetic ancestry cluster associated with self-reported Caucasian donors. The study aimed to test whether signatures of past pathogen exposure could be identified by cataloging public T cell receptors. The study used immunosequencing to profile the T cell repertoires of around 600 subjects and linked those repertoires to cytomegalovirus serostatus. Along with the approximately 650-subject first cohort, a separate validation cohort of about 110 different subjects was used. High-throughput TCR immunosequencing, statistical association of individual TCRs with disease status, and machine learning were combined to predict cytomegalovirus infection status. A later analysis re-examined previously published TCR beta repertoires from 600 to 700 donors and added high-resolution HLA genotyping to investigate patterns of TCR occurrence. In the later analysis, no new phenotypic data were used to find candidate immune exposures; instead, reliance was placed on TCR beta sequences and their occurrence across donors. An earlier analysis of approximately 640 of the donors applied high-throughput TCR beta sequencing to assess whether each TCR beta V gene segment acted as functional or pseudogenic. Donor age, sex, ethnicity and CMV serostatus were collected together with the repertoire data. In a later genetic analysis, genome-wide SNP genotypes for about three fifths of the roughly 670 donors were used, and that subset was treated as a discovery cohort. Every discovery cohort repertoire had been produced on one sequencing platform. Both class I and class II loci were covered by HLA typing, at four-digit resolution. Typing coverage varied by locus: about 620-630 donors for A, B, C, DRB1 and DQB1; more than 500 for DQA1; over 600 for DPA1; under 490 for DPB1. A handful of DR-DQ haplotypes were handled as single units for association and clustering because linkage in the cohort was strong. On average, 235,054 unique TCR beta nucleotide sequences were sequenced per donor among roughly 430 genotyped donors of the cohort, with 15% to 20% of those sequences being non-productive. Findings and caveats that apply to the study as a whole: Cytomegalovirus status was reported to be diagnosed by the classifier with high specificity and sensitivity in both the original and validation cohorts. Presence/absence analyses assumed roughly uniform sequencing depth across donors, an assumption that may not hold. An association between a missense DCLRE1C variant and V-gene and J-gene trimming of TCR beta chains was found in a later genetic analysis and replicated in an independent cohort. The only immune exposure information available for the cohort was CMV serostatus. A further reported finding was that TCR beta sequences accurately predicted the HLA-A and HLA-B alleles for most subjects in the first cohort. Specific HLA alleles were associated with roughly 16,000 TCR beta sequences at a false discovery rate of 0.05 in a later analysis. A later analysis found that TCR association rates varied across HLA loci, with DRB1 alleles showing the most associated TCRs and HLA-C alleles the fewest. Three of the identified cytomegalovirus-associated TCR beta chains were confirmed in vitro to be specific for cytomegalovirus antigens. The earlier analysis of approximately 590 of the donors excluded fewer than 20 rarely observed V segments, including chromosome 9 orphons, because counts were too low. A group of highly shared sequence variants was considered likely to be a technical artifact of the sequencing pipeline. A later genetic analysis reported fewer N-insertions in productive TCRs among donors in an Asian-associated ancestry cluster than the roughly 620-donor mean. Most TCR sequences were seen in very few donors, while some public TCRs were found in many individuals. In this cohort, only TCR beta chains were sequenced, and detectable features were limited by the absence of alpha or paired-chain data. The authors suggested that the approach could potentially be extended to other disease states and immunological phenotypes. In a later analysis, several top co-occurrence clusters were reported to appear linked to parvovirus B19, influenza, CMV and Epstein-Barr virus. A total of 164 TCR beta chains were listed by the study as associated with cytomegalovirus. In a later analysis, most CMV-associated TCR beta chains were found to appear HLA-restricted, with HLA associations seemingly driven largely by CMV exposure. Correlated functional status among segregating V segments might reflect linkage disequilibrium, but an unknown experimental factor could not be ruled out. In an earlier analysis of roughly 560 of the donors, most TCR beta V segments were observed in productive rearrangements about 87% or about 30% of the time, broadly matching IMGT annotations. Some IMGT-functional V segments, including TRBV6-2 and TRBV6-3, could not be told apart with the 87-base-pair reads, so those segments were excluded. Assigning TCR associations to individual alleles was difficult when HLA alleles, especially DR and DQ, strongly co-occurred. In a later analysis, HLA-associated TCR beta chains showed more clonal expansion and lower generation probabilities than non-associated chains that were equally common. Because HLA typing was unavailable for some donors at each locus, only the typed subset was used in association tests.

The library relied on the immunoSEQ multiplex PCR assay. For the multiplex PCR, a mixture combining 60 forward primers for TCR Vbeta segments and 13 reverse primers for TCR Jbeta segments was used. Amplification of the CDR3 region of rearranged TCR beta genes was performed with a multiplex PCR assay on genomic DNA. Amplified TCR beta libraries were sequenced as 87-base-pair reads on the Illumina HiSeq System. On the authors' methods: A later analysis tallied roughly 80 million unique TCR beta chains across the 700 or so repertoires, and around 10 million of those chains were shared by two or more donors. Raw reads were error-corrected and collapsed into unique sequences by a nearest-neighbor algorithm in which closely related sequences were merged to remove PCR and sequencing errors. To assign V, D and J gene segments, CDR3 sequences were aligned to IMGT reference sequences. For a sequence to be retained, at least a six-nucleotide match to both a V gene segment and a J gene segment was required. A rearrangement was called productive if the CDR3 had no stop codons and remained in frame with V and J, and every other rearrangement was called non-productive. CDR3 was defined by IMGT convention, running from the second conserved V-encoded cysteine to the conserved J-encoded phenylalanine. The earlier analysis of roughly 590 of the donors excluded any sequence lacking an unambiguous match to a single V gene segment. In an earlier analysis of a few hundred of the donors, a V segment was called functional when productive rearrangements were above 56.7%, and segregating when the standard deviation between donors exceeded 5%. A statistical classification framework was developed to diagnose cytomegalovirus status using the catalog of TCR beta chain sequences. In a later analysis, V and J genes were assigned by comparing TCR nucleotide sequences against IMGT/GENE-DB human TR gene sequences. In a later analysis, CDR3 sequences and most-parsimonious VDJ recombination scenarios were assigned using the TCRdist pipeline. In a later analysis, every TCR beta chain was defined by the combination of its CDR3 amino acid sequence and its V-gene family, and reads without a unique V-gene family were dropped. A later analysis removed nearly 600 highly shared, low-generation-probability nucleotide sequences to deal with suspected cross-contamination and a sequencing artifact. In a later analysis, a clonal expansion index was calculated for each public chain from normalized within-repertoire ranks of inferred template counts. In a later analysis, generation probabilities were computed using a VDJ recombination model fitted to out-of-frame rearrangements, and the results were checked against IGoR. A later analysis scored TCR-TCR, TCR-HLA and TCR-CMV co-occurrence with hypergeometric tests, applying a repertoire-size bias correction to TCR pairs. False discovery rates were estimated in a later analysis by permuting HLA or CMV assignments 20 times. A later analysis grouped co-occurring TCRs with DBSCAN, adding TCRdist sequence similarity when clustering within HLA-allele-positive subsets. Co-occurrence clustering excluded repertoires with fewer than 30,000 or more than 120,000 public chains, plus five with anomalous nucleotide sharing. The immuneACCESS repertoire file appears here via TCRdb, limited to in-frame rearrangements. These files lack a portion of the clones; in checked studies, under half of the deficit traces to unresolved V genes, and the cause of the others is not known. The D gene and trimming were derived from the DNA, and the V and J assignments and clone size from that table. In all, the sample holds approximately 72,000 clones, and approximately 70% of those were seen once. The ten biggest clones cover less than 25% of the sample.

The germline V gene (reference sequence) yields GTSNPN for CDR1 and SVGIG for CDR2. The CDR3 numbers 16 residues from cysteine through phenylalanine. Of the read, only the CDR3 DNA is kept; its 48 bases are in frame from base 1. To note about this clone: Its target antigen remains unknown. No clone much larger than this one lies a single base away; base qualities are absent.

In total, roughly 670 healthy bone marrow donors made up the cohort. Cohort members were all nominally healthy when sampled, although unrecorded immune exposures were likely present. The donor tested CMV seropositive, placing the donor among the 290 or so seropositive members of the cohort. Each donor provided a peripheral blood sample, and peripheral blood mononuclear cells were used for TCR beta sequencing. The Qiagen DNeasy Blood Extraction Kit was used to extract genomic DNA from the blood cell samples. This chain joins TRBV30 to TRBJ2-5; 9 bases in between match TRBD1. The J call may be mistaken, given a closer DNA end match to TRBJ2-7. This receptor was obtained from a man aged 35-49 years in good health and CMV-seropositive. The sequencing input was PBMCs. CDR3 protein: CAWAGGTGGYSDEQYF. The nucleotide sequence is TGTGCCTGGGCTGGAGGAACAGGGGGCTATTCAGACGAGCAGTACTTC.